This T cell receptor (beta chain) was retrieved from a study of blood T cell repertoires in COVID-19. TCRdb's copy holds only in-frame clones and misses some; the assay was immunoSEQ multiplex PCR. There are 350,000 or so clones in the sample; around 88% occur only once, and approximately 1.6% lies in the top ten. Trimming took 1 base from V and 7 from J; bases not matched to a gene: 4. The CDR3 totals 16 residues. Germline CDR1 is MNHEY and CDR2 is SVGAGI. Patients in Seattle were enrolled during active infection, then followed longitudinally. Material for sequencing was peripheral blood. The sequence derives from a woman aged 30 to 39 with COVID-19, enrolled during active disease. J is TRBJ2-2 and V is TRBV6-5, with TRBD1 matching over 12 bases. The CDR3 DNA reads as TGTGCCAGCAGTTACTGGCGGGACAGGGGGCGCGGGGAGCTGTTTTTT. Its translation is CASSYWRDRGRGELFF.